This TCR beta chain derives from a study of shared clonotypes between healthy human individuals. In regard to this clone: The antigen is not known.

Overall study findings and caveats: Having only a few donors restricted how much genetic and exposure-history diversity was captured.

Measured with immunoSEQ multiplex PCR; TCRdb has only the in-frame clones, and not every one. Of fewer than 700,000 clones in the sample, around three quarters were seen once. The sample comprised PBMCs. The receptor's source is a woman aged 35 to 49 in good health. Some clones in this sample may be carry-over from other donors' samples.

The CDR3 sequence: CASSQVGPSDEKLFF. In DNA, the CDR3 is TGCGCCAGCAGCCAAGTAGGTCCCTCGGACGAAAAACTGTTTTTT. The gene calls are TRBV4-1 and TRBJ1-4; D is unclear. CDR1 MGHRA and CDR2 YSYEKL come from the germline V gene. CDR3 size: 15 residues. Trimming took 1 base from V and 8 from J, leaving 14 bases between them.